Listed here are 9 T cell receptor beta chains from one sample, sequenced in a study of blood T cell repertoires in COVID-19. Profiled with immunoSEQ multiplex PCR; TCRdb holds only in-frame clones, not every one. The sample carries some 490,000 clones, more than 85% recorded once. The sample was PBMCs or T cells enriched from blood (not recorded which). These receptors were obtained from a woman aged 55-75 years who had recovered from COVID-19.

The chain combines TRBV6-5 with TRBJ2-3; D might be TRBD2 (6 bases). This CDR3 is built from 14 residues. V was clipped by 6 bases and J by 2 bases, with 12 bases between them. Germline lookup yields CDR1 MNHEY and CDR2 SVGAGI. The CDR3 coding sequence is TGTGCCAGCAGGAGGACTATGAACACAGATACGCAGTATTTT. This translates into CASRRTMNTDTQYF.

The genes are TRBV4-1 and TRBJ2-2; D perhaps matches TRBD1 (6 bases). From germline, CDR1 is MGHRA and CDR2 YSYEKL. The germline V and J ends were trimmed by 0 bases and 1 base, with 9 bases remaining between them. CDR3 length: 16 residues. CDR3 nucleotides: TGCGCCAGCAGCCAAGATCCCAGGGGGAACACCGGGGAGCTGTTTTTT. As protein: CASSQDPRGNTGELFF.

This chain joins TRBV11-2 and TRBJ1-4, with 7 bases identical to TRBD1. The CDR3 is 15 residues long. V was clipped by 3 bases and J by 3 bases; unmatched bases: 4. Germline loops: CDR1 SGHAT, CDR2 FQNNGV. This chain's CDR3 is CASSFKGQSNEKLFF. Written as DNA, the CDR3 is TGTGCCAGCAGCTTTAAGGGACAGTCTAATGAAAAACTGTTTTTT. The whole variable domain, filled in from reference TRBV11-2 and TRBJ1-4, reads EAGVAQSPRYKIIEKRQSVAFWCNPISGHATLYWYQQILGQGPKLLIQFQNNGVVDDSQLPKDRFSAERLKGVDSTLKIQPAKLEDSAVYLCASSFKGQSNEKLFFGSGTQLSVL.

About this clone: Other DNA sequences of this sample code for an identical CDR3. V is TRBV9 and J is TRBJ1-3; no clear D gene. Per germline, CDR1 SGDLS and CDR2 YYNGEE. The length of the CDR3 is 14 residues. Trimming pared 0 bases from V and 2 bases from J, leaving 6 bases between. The CDR3 nucleotides are TGTGCCAGCAGCGTAGCTCCGGCTGGAAACACCATATATTTT. This sequence encodes CASSVAPAGNTIYF.

The gene calls are TRBV5-1 and TRBJ1-1, with 10 positions matching TRBD1. The CDR3 loop spans 16 amino acids. Losses at the gene ends were 3 bases for V and 3 bases for J; bases not matched to a gene: 8. CDR1 SGHRS and CDR2 YFSETQ come from the germline V gene. The DNA for the CDR3 is TGCGCCAGCAGCTCTGGACAGGGGGTAGTCTACACTGAAGCTTTCTTT. Protein sequence: CASSSGQGVVYTEAFF.

The chain joins TRBV5-5 to TRBJ2-2; 7 bases map to TRBD1. Losses at the gene ends were 5 bases for V and 2 bases for J; bases not matched to a gene: 6. Germline values: CDR1 SGHKS, CDR2 YYEKEE (reference sequence). CDR3 size: 15 residues. In DNA, the CDR3 is TGTGCCAGCAGTCCCGGGACAGTAAACACCGGGGAGCTGTTTTTT. Translated, it gives CASSPGTVNTGELFF.

This chain connects TRBV28 to TRBJ1-2, with 9 bases that match TRBD1. The CDR3 has 14 residues. In germline, CDR1 is MDHEN, CDR2 SYDVKM. V was pared by 5 bases and J by 3 bases, with 4 bases of the junction left unmatched. CDR3 nucleotides: TGTGCCAGCAGTCCCGGGACAGGGCACTATGGCTACACCTTC. It yields the protein CASSPGTGHYGYTF.

The V call is TRBV9, the J call TRBJ1-6; D is possibly TRBD1 (5 bases). The V gene lost 0 bases and the J gene lost 5 bases, with 12 bases spanning the gap. Germline CDR1 reads SGDLS; CDR2 reads YYNGEE. The CDR3 is made up of 16 amino acids. The DNA for the CDR3 is TGTGCCAGCAGCGTAGCCCAGGGTAACAATAATTCACCCCTCCACTTT. Amino acid sequence: CASSVAQGNNNSPLHF.

The V and J genes are TRBV4-2 and TRBJ2-3; 11 positions agree with TRBD2. Trimming at V came to 6 bases and at J to 1 base, leaving 3 bases not matched to a gene. Germline CDR1 LGHNA, CDR2 YNFKEQ. The CDR3 consists of 15 residues. The CDR3 reads CASRDSGGGTDTQYF. The DNA for the CDR3 is TGTGCCAGCAGAGATAGCGGGGGGGGCACAGATACGCAGTATTTT.